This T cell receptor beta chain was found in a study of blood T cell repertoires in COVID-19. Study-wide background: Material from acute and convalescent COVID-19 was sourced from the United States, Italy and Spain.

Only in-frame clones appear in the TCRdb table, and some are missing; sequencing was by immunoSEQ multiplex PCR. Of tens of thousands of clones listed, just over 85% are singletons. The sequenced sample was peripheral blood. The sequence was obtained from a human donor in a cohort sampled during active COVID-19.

The CDR3 DNA reads TGCAGCGTTGCGTGGACAGCGAACACTGAAGCTTTCTTT. It specifies CSVAWTANTEAFF. The gene calls are TRBV29-1 and TRBJ1-1; D might be TRBD1 (6 bases). This CDR3 comprises 13 residues. The V end lost 4 bases, the J end lost 1 base, and 10 bases lay between the germline ends. The V gene's germline CDR1 is SQVTM and CDR2 ANQGSEA.